A single sample is the source of the 27 T cell receptor beta chains below, sequenced in a study of control samples from healthy donors and cancer patients. The data were produced by immunoSEQ multiplex PCR, yet TCRdb's version contains in-frame clones alone and is incomplete. Of approximately 220,000 clones listed, 85% to 95% are singletons. Sequencing used blood. These receptors were collected from a man in his forties or fifties in good health.

The count of this clone is one. This chain uses TRBV6-4 with TRBJ2-7; tentatively, D is TRBD2 (5 bases). V was pared by 6 bases and J by 1 base, with 19 bases between. The CDR3 sequence is 16 residues long. Germline CDR1 is MRHNA and CDR2 is SNTAGT. The CDR3 DNA reads as TGTGCCAGCAGGTTGGGCGGGTGGCCGTTATCCTACGAGCAGTACTTC. This sequence encodes CASRLGGWPLSYEQYF.

The J gene is TRBJ1-5, the V gene TRBV18; D gene uncertain. CDR3 length equals 15 residues. Germline V gene lookup returns CDR1 KGHSH and CDR2 LQKENI. With 4 bases removed from V and 2 bases from J, the gap between germline ends came to 12 bases. CDR3 sequence reads: CASSRGPNGNQPQHF. In DNA form, the CDR3 reads TGTGCCAGCTCACGCGGGCCCAATGGCAATCAGCCCCAGCATTTT.

This chain joins TRBV27 and TRBJ2-7; D may match TRBD1 or TRBD2 (5 bases each). V was cut by 4 bases and J by 5 bases, with 12 bases left in between. Germline V gene sequence: CDR1 MNHEY, CDR2 SMNVEV (reference sequence). The CDR3 has 13 amino acids. Written as DNA, the CDR3 is TGTGCCAGCAGTTGGGGGAAGGGGCACGAGCAGTACTTC. Protein product: CASSWGKGHEQYF.

In its sample, this clone was seen once. This chain joins TRBV3-1 (or the pseudogene TRBV3-2) and TRBJ2-4; no definite D call. This CDR3 region has 16 residues. The V end was cut by 5 bases, the J end by 2 bases, with 16 bases between. Germline V gene lookup returns CDR1 LGHDT and CDR2 YNNKEL (reference sequence). DNA for the CDR3: TGTGCCAGCAGCTCTCGTGGCTTGGAGTCCAAAAACATTCAGTACTTC. Translation gives CASSSRGLESKNIQYF.

The count of this clone is one. J is TRBJ2-3 and V is TRBV7-3; possibly TRBD1 or TRBD2 for D (5 bases each). The germline CDR1 and CDR2 sequences are SGHTA and FQGTGA. V was clipped by 4 bases and J by 0 bases, with 11 bases between them. The CDR3 contains 15 residues. The DNA of the CDR3 is TGTGCCAGCAGCTCCAGGGAGCTAAGCACAGATACGCAGTATTTT. This sequence encodes CASSSRELSTDTQYF.

The chain recombines TRBV2 with TRBJ1-5; no clear D gene. Germline V gene sequence: CDR1 SNHLY, CDR2 FYNNEI. V was cut by 2 bases and J by 7 bases, with 9 bases left in between. The CDR3 is 13 residues long. As DNA, the CDR3 is TGTGCCAGCAGTGAAAACCCGGGACAGCCCCAGCATTTT. Amino acids: CASSENPGQPQHF.

This clone was picked up a small number of times. The J gene is TRBJ1-1, the V gene TRBV5-1; 10 nucleotides agree with TRBD1. The CDR3 spans 14 residues. The V gene's germline CDR1 is SGHRS and CDR2 YFSETQ. J was trimmed by 7 bases and V by 2 bases; bases with no gene match: 5. CDR3 nucleotide sequence: TGCGCCAGCAGCTTCGGACAGGGGGTGGGTGAAGCTTTCTTT. Its protein is CASSFGQGVGEAFF.

This chain uses TRBV6-2 or TRBV6-3 with TRBJ1-4; 7 nucleotides line up with TRBD1. CDR1 MNHEY and CDR2 SVGEGT come from the germline V gene. CDR3 size: 18 residues. Losses at the gene ends were 0 bases for V and 4 bases for J; bases not matched to a gene: 11. This CDR3 is CASSYSSGTAGDNEKLFF. The CDR3 DNA sequence: TGTGCCAGCAGTTACTCCTCCGGGACAGCAGGCGATAATGAAAAACTGTTTTTT.

J is TRBJ2-1 and V is TRBV28, with 11 bases aligning to TRBD2. The ends lost 8 bases at V and 0 bases at J; junction bases unmatched: 0. The germline CDR1 and CDR2 sequences are MDHEN and SYDVKM. This CDR3 comprises 14 residues. In nucleotides, the CDR3 is TGTGCCAGCCTAGCGGGGGGCTCCTACAATGAGCAGTTCTTC. This codes for CASLAGGSYNEQFF.

The V gene is TRBV11-2, the J gene TRBJ2-1, with D possibly being TRBD2 (6 bases). V was pared by 5 bases and J by 5 bases, with 19 bases between. The CDR3 has 16 amino acids. Per germline, CDR1 SGHAT and CDR2 FQNNGV. CDR3 sequence reads: CASSRSLAEADNEQFF. The CDR3 DNA follows: TGTGCCAGCAGCCGCAGCTTAGCGGAGGCCGACAATGAGCAGTTCTTC.

This clone is a singleton in its sample. CDR3 DNA sequence: TGTGCCAGCAGCTATACGGACGGAGAGACCCAGTACTTC. It translates to CASSYTDGETQYF. This chain joins TRBV3-1 (or the pseudogene TRBV3-2) and TRBJ2-5; D is unclear. CDR3 length equals 13 residues. Germline CDR1 reads LGHDT; CDR2 reads YNNKEL (reference sequence). V was clipped by 5 bases and J by 4 bases, with 11 bases between them.

The chain carries TRBV10-3 and TRBJ1-2, with TRBD1 identical over 7 bases. The CDR3 contains 15 residues. Germline-derived CDR1 and CDR2 are ENHRY and SYGVKD. V trimming: 4 bases; J trimming: 4 bases; junction bases outside the gene matches: 9. CDR3 in DNA: TGTGCCATCAGTGGTGGGGGACAGAGCTCCTATGGCTACACCTTC. This sequence encodes CAISGGGQSSYGYTF.

J is TRBJ1-1 and V is TRBV24-1; D remains unclear. The CDR3 runs 13 residues. Between the trimmed V and J ends, which lost 2 bases and 6 bases, there was a span of 9 bases. Germline CDR1 and CDR2: KGHDR and SFDVKD. The CDR3 DNA reads TGTGCCACCAGTGATTCCGGGAGGCCTGAAGCTTTCTTT. This sequence encodes CATSDSGRPEAFF.

The V gene is TRBV12-3 or TRBV12-4, the J gene TRBJ1-2, with TRBD1 identical over 7 bases. The CDR3 length is 13 residues. Trimming at V came to 5 bases and at J to 5 bases, leaving 5 bases not matched to a gene. CDR3 protein: CASSVTGIYGYTF. CDR3 DNA sequence: TGTGCCAGCAGTGTGACAGGGATTTATGGCTACACCTTC.

This chain joins TRBV5-1 and TRBJ1-1, with 8 bases fitting TRBD1. V shed 3 bases and J 1 base; nucleotides not matched to a gene: 8. Germline V gives CDR1 SGHRS, CDR2 YFSETQ. This CDR3 region has 16 residues. The CDR3 nucleotides are TGCGCCAGCAGCTCCCGACAGGGGTCACAGAACACTGAAGCTTTCTTT. Its protein product is CASSSRQGSQNTEAFF.

The chain uses TRBV18 and TRBJ1-6; D is unclear. The V gene's germline CDR1 is KGHSH and CDR2 LQKENI. The CDR3 length is 20 residues. Deletions cut 1 base from V and 0 bases from J, with 19 bases between. CDR3: CASSPLLIPATSSYNSPLHF. For the CDR3, the DNA is TGTGCCAGCTCACCACTATTGATTCCGGCAACTAGCTCCTATAATTCACCCCTCCACTTT.

This clone was counted a few times. V is TRBV18 and J is TRBJ1-5; D uncertain. V was shortened by 1 base and J by 8 bases, with 18 bases between the two germline ends. The CDR3 contains 16 residues. Germline assignment: CDR1 KGHSH and CDR2 LQKENI. CDR3 region: CASSPQGGGGVEPQHF. In DNA, the CDR3 is TGTGCCAGCTCACCACAGGGCGGTGGTGGCGTGGAGCCCCAGCATTTT.

The chain employs TRBV6-5 and TRBJ1-1, with D tentatively TRBD1 (6 bases). Germline loops: CDR1 MNHEY, CDR2 SVGAGI. Trimming stripped 0 bases from V and 7 bases from J, with 15 bases between. The CDR3 consists of 15 residues. The CDR3 DNA follows: TGTGCCAGCAGTTACTCCCCCGCAGGGGAGTATGAAGCTTTCTTT. Protein: CASSYSPAGEYEAFF.

This rearrangement joins TRBV9 to TRBJ2-7; 7 bases are shared with TRBD2. This CDR3 spans 14 amino acids. V trimming: 4 bases; J trimming: 2 bases; junction bases outside the gene matches: 6. Germline values: CDR1 SGDLS, CDR2 YYNGEE. This CDR3 reads CASSRSSGPYEQYF. CDR3 DNA sequence: TGTGCCAGCAGCAGGTCTAGCGGACCCTACGAGCAGTACTTC.

This clone showed up just once. J is TRBJ2-3 and V is TRBV7-9; 9 bases agree with TRBD2. CDR1 and CDR2 (germline): SEHNR, FQNEAQ (reference sequence). V lost 4 bases, J lost 7 bases, and 9 bases stayed unmatched. This CDR3 is 15 amino acids long. CDR3: CASSSAGGPVHTQYF. The DNA of the CDR3 is TGTGCCAGCAGCTCGGCGGGGGGGCCTGTACATACGCAGTATTTT.

The chain carries TRBV28 and TRBJ1-2; TRBD1 might be the D (6 bases). Trimming removed 10 bases from V and 4 bases from J, with 16 bases in between. The CDR3 has 13 amino acids. Germline V gene sequence: CDR1 MDHEN, CDR2 SYDVKM. Written as DNA, the CDR3 is TGTGCCACCACACGGGACAATTTCTATGGCTACACCTTC. It codes for CATTRDNFYGYTF.

This clone was observed once. The chain joins TRBV28 to TRBJ2-1, with 14 bases identical to TRBD2. Looked up from germline, CDR1 is MDHEN and CDR2 is SYDVKM. Trimming cost V 5 bases and J 5 bases; bases outside gene matches: 17. The CDR3 extends over 20 amino acids. The DNA for the CDR3 is TGTGCCAGCAGTCTGTACCCGACTAGCGGGGGGGCCTCCCTCGACAATGAGCAGTTCTTC. Amino acid sequence: CASSLYPTSGGASLDNEQFF.

The gene calls are TRBV27 and TRBJ1-2, with no clear D. Trimming took off 6 bases at V and 4 bases at J, with 18 bases between the two ends. Per the germline V gene, CDR1 is MNHEY and CDR2 is SMNVEV (reference sequence). This CDR3 contains 15 residues. CDR3 DNA: TGTGCCAGCAGAATGCGCGCCCAAGGGAGCTATGGCTACACCTTC. It codes for CASRMRAQGSYGYTF.

This chain uses TRBV7-8 with TRBJ2-1, with TRBD2 identical over 15 bases. The CDR3 is made up of 16 amino acids. V lost 5 bases, J lost 15 bases, and 14 bases stayed unmatched. Germline lookup yields CDR1 SGHVS and CDR2 FQNEAQ. The CDR3 region has the DNA TGTGCCAGCAGCCCCCGGACTAGCGGGGGGGGCCGGGTGGCGTTCTTC. The encoded protein is CASSPRTSGGGRVAFF. Full variable domain (missing parts from reference TRBV7-8 and TRBJ2-1): GAGVSQSPRYKVAKRGQDVALRCDPISGHVSLFWYQQALGQGPEFLTYFQNEAQLDKSGLPSDRFFAERPEGSVSTLKIQRTQQEDSAVYLCASSPRTSGGGRVAFFGPGTRLTVL.

This sequence joins TRBV4-3 and TRBJ2-7; weak D call: TRBD2 (6 bases). Trimming cost V 0 bases and J 0 bases, with 9 bases left between them. The CDR3 length is 15 residues. CDR1 LGHNA and CDR2 YSLEER come from the germline V gene. The CDR3 bases are TGCGCCAGCAGCCAAGAGCCCGGGGGCTCCTACGAGCAGTACTTC. Protein sequence: CASSQEPGGSYEQYF.

The chain is built from TRBV6-1 and TRBJ1-6; TRBD1 agrees at 7 bases. There are 15 residues in the CDR3. The germline V gene has CDR1 MNHNS and CDR2 SASEGT. Unmatched junction bases numbered 6, after V lost 3 bases and J lost 7 bases. The chain's CDR3 is CASSESGTANSPLHF. The CDR3 DNA follows: TGTGCCAGCAGTGAGAGCGGGACAGCCAATTCACCCCTCCACTTT.

V is TRBV29-1 and J is TRBJ1-4; D gene unclear. CDR3 size: 11 residues. The germline CDR1 and CDR2 sequences are SQVTM and ANQGSEA. Trimming cost V 4 bases and J 6 bases, with 6 bases left between them. CDR3 protein: CSVGYDEKLFF. CDR3 coding DNA: TGCAGCGTTGGCTATGATGAAAAACTGTTTTTT. Full variable domain (outside the CDR3, taken from reference TRBV29-1 and TRBJ1-4): SAVISQKPSRDICQRGTSLTIQCQVDSQVTMMFWYRQQPGQSLTLIATANQGSEATYESGFVIDKFPISRPNLTFSTLTVSNMSPEDSSIYLCSVGYDEKLFFGSGTQLSVL.